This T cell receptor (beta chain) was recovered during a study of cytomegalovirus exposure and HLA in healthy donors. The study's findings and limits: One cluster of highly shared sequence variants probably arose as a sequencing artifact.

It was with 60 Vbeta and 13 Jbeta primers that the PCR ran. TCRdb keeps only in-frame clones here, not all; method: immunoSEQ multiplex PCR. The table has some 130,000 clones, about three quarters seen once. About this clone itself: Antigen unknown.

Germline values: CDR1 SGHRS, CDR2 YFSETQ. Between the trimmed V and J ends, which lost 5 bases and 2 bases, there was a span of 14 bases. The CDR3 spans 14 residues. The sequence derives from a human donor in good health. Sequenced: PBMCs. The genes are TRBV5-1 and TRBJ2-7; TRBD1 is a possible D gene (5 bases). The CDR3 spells CASRVVVTAYEQYF. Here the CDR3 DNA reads TGCGCCAGCAGAGTGGTAGTGACAGCCTACGAGCAGTACTTC.